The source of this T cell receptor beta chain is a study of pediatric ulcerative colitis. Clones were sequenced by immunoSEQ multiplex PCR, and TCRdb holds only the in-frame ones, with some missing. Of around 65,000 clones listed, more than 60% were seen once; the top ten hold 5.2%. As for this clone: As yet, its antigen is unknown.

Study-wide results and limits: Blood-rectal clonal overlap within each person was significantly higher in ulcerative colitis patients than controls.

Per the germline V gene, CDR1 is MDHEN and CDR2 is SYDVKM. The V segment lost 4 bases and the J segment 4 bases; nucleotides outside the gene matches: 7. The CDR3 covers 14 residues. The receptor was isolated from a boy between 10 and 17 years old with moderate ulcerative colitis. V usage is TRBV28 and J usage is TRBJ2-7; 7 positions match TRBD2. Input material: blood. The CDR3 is CASSSIGRSYEQYF. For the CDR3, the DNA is TGTGCCAGCAGTTCCATCGGGAGGAGTTACGAGCAGTACTTC.